This TCR beta chain was sequenced in a study of cytomegalovirus exposure and HLA in healthy donors. In the PCR, 60 Vbeta and 13 Jbeta primers were used. The protocol was immunoSEQ multiplex PCR, while the TCRdb copy is restricted to in-frame clones and leaves out a portion. This sample has 84,000 or so clones, with under 80% found just once. Concerning this clone: Antigen specificity is unknown. The junction departs from germline at one end; a sequencing error may be responsible.

Study-level results: Donors belonging to an Asian-associated ancestry cluster reportedly showed fewer N-insertions in productive TCRs than the approximately 670-donor mean, according to what a later analysis found.

CDR1 is SGHTA, CDR2 FQGNSA, per germline. The CDR3 has 16 amino acids. The TCR sequence derives from a male donor in good health and CMV-seronegative. Material for sequencing was PBMCs. This rearrangement joins TRBV7-2 to TRBJ2-6, with TRBD1 as a possible D gene (6 bases). CDR3 DNA: TGTGCCAGCAGCACGGACAGCAGCTCTCGGGCCAACGTCCTGACTTTC. Protein: CASSTDSSSRANVLTF.